These 13 T cell receptor beta chains originate from one sample sequenced in a study of blood T cell repertoires in COVID-19. Assay: immunoSEQ multiplex PCR; the TCRdb copy retains only in-frame clones and omits some. The sample records about 180,000 clones, approximately 90% being singletons. The sequenced material came from peripheral blood. The receptor source for this set is a woman aged 25-40 years with active or convalescent COVID-19.

The rearrangement links TRBV30 to TRBJ2-7, with D maybe TRBD1 (5 bases). V was pared by 5 bases and J by 0 bases, with 14 bases between. The CDR3 is 14 residues long. The germline gives CDR1 GTSNPN, CDR2 SVGIG (reference sequence). Written as DNA, the CDR3 is TGTGCCTGGTGCCGGCAGGGAAGCTCCTACGAGCAGTACTTC. It yields the protein CAWCRQGSSYEQYF.

This chain connects TRBV7-9 to TRBJ1-3, with 7 positions matching TRBD1. The germline V gene encodes CDR1 SEHNR and CDR2 FQNEAQ (reference sequence). There are 15 residues in the CDR3. Losses at the gene ends were 5 bases for V and 1 base for J; bases not matched to a gene: 5. CDR3 sequence reads: CASSATQGSGNTIYF. CDR3 sequence (DNA): TGTGCCAGCAGCGCAACACAGGGGTCTGGAAACACCATATATTTT.

This rearrangement joins TRBV30 to TRBJ2-5, with TRBD1 matching 8 bases. The CDR3 length is 12 residues. CDR1 is GTSNPN and CDR2 is SVGIG in the germline V gene (reference sequence). V dropped 2 bases and J dropped 5; count of bases not matched to a gene: 1. CDR3 residues: CAWSSGGETQYF. The CDR3, as DNA: TGTGCCTGGAGTTCAGGGGGCGAGACCCAGTACTTC.

As to this clone: Other DNA sequences in this specimen translate into the identical CDR3. J is TRBJ2-2 and V is TRBV11-3; 9 nucleotides agree with TRBD1. J gave up 3 bases and V 5 bases, and 4 bases lay outside the gene matches. The germline gives CDR1 SGHNT, CDR2 YENEEA. The length of the CDR3 is 15 residues. This CDR3 reads CASSPGQGDTGELFF. CDR3 DNA: TGTGCCAGCAGCCCGGGACAGGGCGACACCGGGGAGCTGTTTTTT.

The V and J genes are TRBV27 and TRBJ2-1, with 8 positions matching TRBD2. The CDR3 sequence is 15 residues long. V gave up 2 bases and J gave up 4 bases; unmatched junction bases: 4. Looked up from germline, CDR1 is MNHEY and CDR2 is SMNVEV (reference sequence). CDR3 sequence reads: CASSLQPSGYNEQFF. The CDR3 coding sequence is TGTGCCAGCAGTTTACAGCCTAGCGGGTACAATGAGCAGTTCTTC.

This rearrangement joins TRBV19 to TRBJ1-2; 7 nucleotides line up with TRBD1. Germline V CDR1 and CDR2: LNHDA, SQIVND (reference sequence). The CDR3 covers 14 residues. The J segment lost 4 bases and the V segment lost 8 bases, leaving 10 bases of the junction unmatched. The CDR3 spells CASAPRPGGYGYTF. Written as DNA, the CDR3 is TGTGCCAGTGCCCCCCGGCCAGGGGGCTATGGCTACACCTTC.

V usage is TRBV5-1 and J usage is TRBJ1-1; the D gene is possibly TRBD1 (6 bases). This CDR3 is built from 15 residues. Trimming removed 4 bases at V and 2 bases at J, with 15 bases between. Germline CDR1 is SGHRS and CDR2 is YFSETQ. This CDR3 reads CASSQRTVSNTEAFF. Here the CDR3 DNA reads TGCGCCAGCAGCCAGAGGACAGTATCCAACACTGAAGCTTTCTTT.

The V and J genes are TRBV11-2 and TRBJ2-4, with TRBD1 identical over 7 bases. Germline assignment: CDR1 SGHAT and CDR2 FQNNGV. There are 13 residues in the CDR3. The junction had 3 bases not matched to a gene; V was cut back by 6 bases and J by 4 bases. This chain's CDR3 is CASRGDSKNIQYF. The CDR3 nucleotides read TGTGCCAGCAGAGGGGACAGTAAAAACATTCAGTACTTC.

As regards this clone: Distinct nucleotide sequences in the sample also encode this CDR3. V usage is TRBV5-1 and J usage is TRBJ1-2, with D hard to call. The CDR3 covers 13 residues. Trimming pared 1 base from V and 0 bases from J, leaving 4 bases between. Germline CDR1 and CDR2: SGHRS and YFSETQ. The CDR3 spells CASSLTTNYGYTF. The CDR3 DNA is TGCGCCAGCAGCTTGACAACTAACTATGGCTACACCTTC. The variable domain in full, completed from reference TRBV5-1 and TRBJ1-2, reads KAGVTQTPRYLIKTRGQQVTLSCSPISGHRSVSWYQQTPGQGLQFLFEYFSETQRNKGNFPGRFSGRQFSNSRSEMNVSTLELGDSALYLCASSLTTNYGYTFGSGTRLTVV.

This chain uses TRBV7-9 with TRBJ1-1; D is unresolved. Deletions cut 1 base from V and 3 bases from J, with 9 bases between. CDR1 and CDR2 (germline): SEHNR, FQNEAQ (reference sequence). The CDR3 runs to 14 residues. Here the CDR3 DNA reads TGTGCCAGCAGCTTAGATTCCTCTTACACTGAAGCTTTCTTT. Translating it yields CASSLDSSYTEAFF. Full variable domain (missing parts from reference TRBV7-9 and TRBJ1-1): DTGVSQNPRHKITKRGQNVTFRCDPISEHNRLYWYRQTLGQGPEFLTYFQNEAQLEKSRLLSDRFSAERPKGSFSTLEIQRTEQGDSAMYLCASSLDSSYTEAFFGQGTRLTVV.

V is TRBV6-5 and J is TRBJ2-1; 12 positions match TRBD1. This CDR3 spans 15 amino acids. J gave up 9 bases and V 2 bases, and 5 bases lay outside the gene matches. Germline CDR1 is MNHEY and CDR2 is SVGAGI. The CDR3: CASSYRDRGRGEQFF. The CDR3 nucleotides read TGTGCCAGCAGTTACCGGGACAGGGGGCGGGGTGAGCAGTTCTTC.

This clone was detected only once. The J gene is TRBJ2-7, the V gene TRBV5-1, with D tentatively TRBD1 (6 bases). Between the trimmed V and J ends, which lost 3 bases and 4 bases, there was a span of 14 bases. Germline CDR1 is SGHRS and CDR2 is YFSETQ. The CDR3 totals 14 residues. CDR3 nucleotides: TGCGCCAGCAGCTCGGACAGCTCCCTATACGAGCAGTACTTC. It specifies CASSSDSSLYEQYF.

The V call is TRBV7-8, the J call TRBJ2-7, with 8 bases identical to TRBD1. This CDR3 is 16 amino acids long. Trimming cost V 0 bases and J 5 bases; bases outside gene matches: 9. CDR1 is SGHVS, CDR2 FQNEAQ, per germline. CDR3 residues: CASSLARQGAPHEQYF. The CDR3 DNA reads as TGTGCCAGCAGCTTAGCGAGGCAGGGGGCCCCCCACGAGCAGTACTTC.